The source of this TCR beta chain is a study of STAT3 mutations in large granular lymphocyte leukemia. Study overall: Around two fifths of treated T-LGLL patients showed hematologic response to immunosuppression.

Remarks on this clone: What it binds is not known.

The CDR3 has 13 amino acids. Germline CDR1 is SGHTA and CDR2 is FQGTGA. The V end was cut by 5 bases, the J end by 6 bases, with 13 bases between. Study observations and caveats: Differing intervals and regimens complicate linking therapy response to clone burden. In some patients, a small highly pathogenic clone possibly went undetected. At least one immunodominant TCR beta clonotype appeared in every T-cell large granular lymphocyte leukemia patient.

Repertoires were generated with immunoSEQ multiplex PCR, while TCRdb's copy carries only in-frame clones and drops some. The table lists nearly 25,000 clones, about 94% of them singletons. V is TRBV7-3 and J is TRBJ1-1; no clear D. The receptor's source is a middle-aged man with T-cell large granular lymphocyte leukemia. Some clones in this sample may be carry-over from other donors' samples. The source material was peripheral blood mononuclear cells. The CDR3 sequence: CASSQYPEPEAFF. The CDR3 nucleotides are TGTGCCAGCAGCCAATACCCCGAACCTGAAGCTTTCTTT. The full variable domain, its missing parts supplied by reference TRBV7-3 and TRBJ1-1, is GAGVSQTPSNKVTEKGKYVELRCDPISGHTALYWYRQSLGQGPEFLIYFQGTGAADDSGLPNDRFFAVRPEGSVSTLKIQRTERGDSAVYLCASSQYPEPEAFFGQGTRLTVV.